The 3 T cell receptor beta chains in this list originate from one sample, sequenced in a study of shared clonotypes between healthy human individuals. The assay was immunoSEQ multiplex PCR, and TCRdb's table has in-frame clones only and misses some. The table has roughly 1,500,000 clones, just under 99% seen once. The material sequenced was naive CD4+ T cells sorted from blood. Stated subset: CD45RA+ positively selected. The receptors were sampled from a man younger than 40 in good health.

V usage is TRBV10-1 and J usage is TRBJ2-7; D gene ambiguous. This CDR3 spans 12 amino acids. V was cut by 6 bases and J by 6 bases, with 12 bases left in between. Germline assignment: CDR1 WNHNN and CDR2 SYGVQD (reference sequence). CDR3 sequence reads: CASRTFSSEQYF. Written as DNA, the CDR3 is TGCGCCAGCAGAACCTTTTCTAGCGAGCAGTACTTC.

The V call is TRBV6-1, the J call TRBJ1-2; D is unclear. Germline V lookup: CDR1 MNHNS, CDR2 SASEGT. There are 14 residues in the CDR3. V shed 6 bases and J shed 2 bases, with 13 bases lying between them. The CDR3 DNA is TGTGCCAGCAGGCCCTCTATTCCCAACTATGGCTACACCTTC. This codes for CASRPSIPNYGYTF.

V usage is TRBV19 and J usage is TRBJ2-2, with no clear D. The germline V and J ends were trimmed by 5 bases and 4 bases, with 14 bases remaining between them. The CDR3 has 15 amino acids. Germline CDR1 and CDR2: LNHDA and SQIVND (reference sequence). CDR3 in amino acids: CASSRGVVGTGELFF. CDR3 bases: TGTGCCAGTAGTCGTGGGGTGGTCGGCACCGGGGAGCTGTTTTTT. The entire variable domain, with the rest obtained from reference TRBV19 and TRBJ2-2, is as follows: DGGITQSPKYLFRKEGQNVTLSCEQNLNHDAMYWYRQDPGQGLRLIYYSQIVNDFQKGDIAEGYSVSREKKESFPLTVTSAQKNPTAFYLCASSRGVVGTGELFFGEGSRLTVL.